This T cell receptor beta chain was sequenced during a study of blood T cells in healthy people across ages. Study at large: Template switching retrieved approximately one barcoded beta molecule for each two T cells.

The CDR3 has 14 residues. In germline, CDR1 is SGHRS, CDR2 YFSETQ. V was clipped by 3 bases and J by 0 bases, with 9 bases between them. This clonotype came up once. A J-beta primer mix and a sample-barcoded 5' primer were used in a second PCR of roughly 7 to 12 cycles. TCRdb reprocessed the 5' RACE reads with MiXCR, giving one entry per CDR3 protein. The repertoire consists of nearly 1 million distinct CDR3 sequences, with roughly 51% occurring once and the leading ten covering 20% to 25%. The TCR comes from a woman aged 55-70 years in good health. The chain couples TRBV5-1 to TRBJ2-5, with D maybe TRBD2 (5 bases). Sequenced material: blood. For the CDR3, the DNA is TGCGCCAGCAGCTCGGCGGGTAACCAAGAGACCCAGTACTTC. As protein: CASSSAGNQETQYF.